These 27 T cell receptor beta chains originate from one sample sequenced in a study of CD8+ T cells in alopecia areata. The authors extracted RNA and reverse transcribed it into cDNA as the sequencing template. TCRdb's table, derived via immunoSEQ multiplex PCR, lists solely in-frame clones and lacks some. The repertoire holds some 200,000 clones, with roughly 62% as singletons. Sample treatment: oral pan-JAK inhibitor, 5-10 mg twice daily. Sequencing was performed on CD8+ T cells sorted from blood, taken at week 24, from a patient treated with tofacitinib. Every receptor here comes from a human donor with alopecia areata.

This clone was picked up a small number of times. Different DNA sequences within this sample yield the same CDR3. CDR3 in amino acids: CASGGAYEQYF. The CDR3 bases are TGTGCCAGCGGGGGAGCCTACGAGCAGTACTTC. The chain couples TRBV7-9 to TRBJ2-7; possibly TRBD1 or TRBD2 for D (5 bases each). V dropped 8 bases and J dropped 2 bases, with 7 bases sitting between them. CDR3 length: 11 amino acids. CDR1 and CDR2 (germline): SEHNR, FQNEAQ (reference sequence).

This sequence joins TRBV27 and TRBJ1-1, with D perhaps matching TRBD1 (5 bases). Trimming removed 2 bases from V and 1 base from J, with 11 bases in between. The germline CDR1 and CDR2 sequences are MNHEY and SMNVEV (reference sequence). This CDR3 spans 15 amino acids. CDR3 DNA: TGTGCCAGCAGTTTAATAGAGGGGAGGAACACTGAAGCTTTCTTT. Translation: CASSLIEGRNTEAFF.

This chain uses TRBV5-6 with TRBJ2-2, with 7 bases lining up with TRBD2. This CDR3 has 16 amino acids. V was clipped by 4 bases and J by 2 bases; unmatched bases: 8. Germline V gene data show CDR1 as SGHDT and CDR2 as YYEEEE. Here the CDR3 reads CASSVVGGTNTGELFF. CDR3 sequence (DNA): TGTGCCAGCAGCGTAGTGGGAGGGACCAACACCGGGGAGCTGTTTTTT.

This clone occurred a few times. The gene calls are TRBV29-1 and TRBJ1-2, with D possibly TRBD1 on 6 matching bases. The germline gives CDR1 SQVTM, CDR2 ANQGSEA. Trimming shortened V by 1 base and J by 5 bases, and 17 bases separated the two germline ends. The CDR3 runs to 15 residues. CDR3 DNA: TGCAGCGTTGAAGGTGCGACAGGAAAAGCTTATGGCTACACCTTC. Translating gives CSVEGATGKAYGYTF.

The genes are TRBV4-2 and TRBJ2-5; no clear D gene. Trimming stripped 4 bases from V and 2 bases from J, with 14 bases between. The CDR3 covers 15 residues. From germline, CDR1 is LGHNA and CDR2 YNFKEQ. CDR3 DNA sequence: TGTGCCAGCAGCCCCCTCCTGGGCCCACAAGAGACCCAGTACTTC. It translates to CASSPLLGPQETQYF.

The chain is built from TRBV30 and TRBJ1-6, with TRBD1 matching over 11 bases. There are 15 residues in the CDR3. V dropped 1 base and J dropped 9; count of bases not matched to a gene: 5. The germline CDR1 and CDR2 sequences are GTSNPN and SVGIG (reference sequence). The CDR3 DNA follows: TGTGCCTGGAGTGAACCGGGGACAGGGGGTTCACCCCTCCACTTT. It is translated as CAWSEPGTGGSPLHF.

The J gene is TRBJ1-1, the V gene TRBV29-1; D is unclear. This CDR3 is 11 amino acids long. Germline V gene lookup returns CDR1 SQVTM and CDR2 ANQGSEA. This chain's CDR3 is CSAVLDTEAFF. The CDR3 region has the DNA TGCAGTGCGGTGTTGGACACTGAAGCTTTCTTT.

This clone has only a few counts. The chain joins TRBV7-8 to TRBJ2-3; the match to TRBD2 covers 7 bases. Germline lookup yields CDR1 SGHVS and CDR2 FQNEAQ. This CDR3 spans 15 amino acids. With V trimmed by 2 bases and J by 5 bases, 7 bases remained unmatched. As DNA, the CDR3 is TGTGCCAGCAGCTTAACGTACGGGGGGAAAGATACGCAGTATTTT. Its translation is CASSLTYGGKDTQYF.

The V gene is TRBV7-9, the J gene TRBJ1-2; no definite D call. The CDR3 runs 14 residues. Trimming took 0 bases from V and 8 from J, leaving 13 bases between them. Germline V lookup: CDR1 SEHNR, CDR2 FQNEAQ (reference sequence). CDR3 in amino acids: CASSLAAGVGGYTF. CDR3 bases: TGTGCCAGCAGCTTAGCGGCAGGCGTGGGAGGCTACACCTTC.

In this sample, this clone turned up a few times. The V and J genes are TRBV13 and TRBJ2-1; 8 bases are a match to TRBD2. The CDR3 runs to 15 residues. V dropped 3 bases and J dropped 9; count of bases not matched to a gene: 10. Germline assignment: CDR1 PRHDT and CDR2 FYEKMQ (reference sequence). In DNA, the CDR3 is TGTGCCAGCAGCTTCGGCGGGGGGACCGGTATTGAGCAGTTCTTC. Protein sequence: CASSFGGGTGIEQFF.

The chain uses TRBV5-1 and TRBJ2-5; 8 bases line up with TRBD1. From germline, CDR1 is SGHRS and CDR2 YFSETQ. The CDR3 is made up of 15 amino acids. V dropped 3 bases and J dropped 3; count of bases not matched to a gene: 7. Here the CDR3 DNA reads TGCGCCAGCAGCTGGGCCCGGACAGGGAAAGAGACCCAGTACTTC. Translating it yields CASSWARTGKETQYF.

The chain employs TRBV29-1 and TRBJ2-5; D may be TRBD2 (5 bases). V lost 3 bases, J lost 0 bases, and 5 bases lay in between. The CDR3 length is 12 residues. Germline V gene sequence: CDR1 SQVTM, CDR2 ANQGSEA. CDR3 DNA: TGCAGCGTTGAGGGAGACCAAGAGACCCAGTACTTC. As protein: CSVEGDQETQYF.

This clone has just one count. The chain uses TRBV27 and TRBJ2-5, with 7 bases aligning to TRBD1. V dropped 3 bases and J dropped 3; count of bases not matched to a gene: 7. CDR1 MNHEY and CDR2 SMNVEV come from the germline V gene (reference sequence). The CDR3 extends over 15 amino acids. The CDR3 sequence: CASSFRQGVKETQYF. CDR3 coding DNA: TGTGCCAGCAGTTTTCGACAGGGCGTGAAAGAGACCCAGTACTTC.

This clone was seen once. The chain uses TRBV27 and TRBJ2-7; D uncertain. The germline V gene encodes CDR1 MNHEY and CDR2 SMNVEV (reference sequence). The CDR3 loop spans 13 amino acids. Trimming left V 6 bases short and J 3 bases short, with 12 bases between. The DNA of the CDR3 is TGTGCCAGCAGCAACCCCGGGTACTACGAGCAGTACTTC. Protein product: CASSNPGYYEQYF.

The DNA of the CDR3 is TGTGCCACCAGCAGGGACAGGGGCAACTATGGCTACACCTTC. This gives the protein CATSRDRGNYGYTF. V usage is TRBV15 and J usage is TRBJ1-2; 9 bases fit TRBD1. Germline V gene lookup returns CDR1 LNHNV and CDR2 YYDKDF (reference sequence). This CDR3 contains 14 residues. The junction had 1 base not matched to a gene; V was cut back by 3 bases and J by 2 bases.

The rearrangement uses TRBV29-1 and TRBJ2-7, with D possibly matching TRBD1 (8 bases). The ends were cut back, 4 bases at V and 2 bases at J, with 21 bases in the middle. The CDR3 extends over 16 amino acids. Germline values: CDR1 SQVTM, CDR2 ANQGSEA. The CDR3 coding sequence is TGCAGCGTTGGAGACAGGGGACTACGCAATCCCTACGAGCAGTACTTC. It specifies CSVGDRGLRNPYEQYF.

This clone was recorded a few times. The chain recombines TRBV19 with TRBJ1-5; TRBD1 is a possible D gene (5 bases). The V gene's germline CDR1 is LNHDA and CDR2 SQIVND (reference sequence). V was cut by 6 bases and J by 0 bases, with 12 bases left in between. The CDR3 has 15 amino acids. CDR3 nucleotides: TGTGCCAGTAGCTACGCAGGGTATAGCAATCAGCCCCAGCATTTT. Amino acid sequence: CASSYAGYSNQPQHF.

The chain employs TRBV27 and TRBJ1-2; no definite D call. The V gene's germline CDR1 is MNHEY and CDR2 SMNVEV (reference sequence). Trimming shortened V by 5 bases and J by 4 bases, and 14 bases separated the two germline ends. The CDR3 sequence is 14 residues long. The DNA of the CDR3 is TGTGCCAGCAGTCCCTTCGATGGCAGCTATGGCTACACCTTC. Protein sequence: CASSPFDGSYGYTF.

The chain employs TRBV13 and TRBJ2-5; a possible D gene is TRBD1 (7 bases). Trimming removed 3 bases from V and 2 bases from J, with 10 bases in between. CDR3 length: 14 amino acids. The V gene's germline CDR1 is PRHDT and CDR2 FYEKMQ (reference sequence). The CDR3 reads CASSLEGQQETQYF. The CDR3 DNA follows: TGTGCCAGCAGCTTGGAGGGACAGCAAGAGACCCAGTACTTC.

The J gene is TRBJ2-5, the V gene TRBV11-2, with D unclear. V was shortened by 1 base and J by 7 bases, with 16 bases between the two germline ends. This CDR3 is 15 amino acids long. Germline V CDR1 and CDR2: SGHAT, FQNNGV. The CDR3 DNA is TGTGCCAGCAGCTTAGCAGGTCGAGTCCCGGGGACCCAGTACTTC. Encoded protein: CASSLAGRVPGTQYF. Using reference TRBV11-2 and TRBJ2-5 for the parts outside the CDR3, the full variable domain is EAGVAQSPRYKIIEKRQSVAFWCNPISGHATLYWYQQILGQGPKLLIQFQNNGVVDDSQLPKDRFSAERLKGVDSTLKIQPAKLEDSAVYLCASSLAGRVPGTQYFGPGTRLLVL.

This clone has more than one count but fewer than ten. CDR3 sequence: CASSWVTNTGELFF. Here the CDR3 DNA reads TGTGCCAGCAGTTGGGTGACGAACACCGGGGAGCTGTTTTTT. The rearrangement uses TRBV6-5 and TRBJ2-2; no firm D call. The length of the CDR3 is 14 residues. The ends were cut back, 4 bases at V and 0 bases at J, with 6 bases in the middle. Germline V gene lookup returns CDR1 MNHEY and CDR2 SVGAGI.

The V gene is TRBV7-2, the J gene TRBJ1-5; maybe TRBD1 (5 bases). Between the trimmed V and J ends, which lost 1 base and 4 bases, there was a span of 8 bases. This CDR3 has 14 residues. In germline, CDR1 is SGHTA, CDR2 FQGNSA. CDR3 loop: CASSLGGVNQPQHF. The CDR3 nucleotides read TGTGCCAGCAGCTTAGGGGGCGTGAATCAGCCCCAGCATTTT.

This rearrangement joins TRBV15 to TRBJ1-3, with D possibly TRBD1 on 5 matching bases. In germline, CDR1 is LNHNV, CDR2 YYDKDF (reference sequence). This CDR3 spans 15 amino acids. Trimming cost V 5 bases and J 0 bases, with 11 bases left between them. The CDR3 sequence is CATSGRDDSGNTIYF. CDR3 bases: TGTGCCACCAGCGGCCGGGACGACTCTGGAAACACCATATATTTT.

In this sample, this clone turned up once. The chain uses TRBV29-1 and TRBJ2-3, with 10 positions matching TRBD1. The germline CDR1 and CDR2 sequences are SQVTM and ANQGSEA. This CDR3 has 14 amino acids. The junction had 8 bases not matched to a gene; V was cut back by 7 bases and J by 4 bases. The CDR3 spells CSAVGTGESDTQYF. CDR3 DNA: TGCAGCGCCGTCGGGACAGGGGAGTCAGATACGCAGTATTTT.

This chain's CDR3 is CASSTGTITDTQYF. The CDR3 DNA reads as TGTGCCAGCAGCACCGGGACCATCACAGATACGCAGTATTTT. The genes are TRBV5-6 and TRBJ2-3; D is possibly TRBD1 or TRBD2 (5 bases each). Trimming shortened V by 4 bases and J by 2 bases, and 11 bases separated the two germline ends. Per the germline V gene, CDR1 is SGHDT and CDR2 is YYEEEE. This CDR3 contains 14 residues.

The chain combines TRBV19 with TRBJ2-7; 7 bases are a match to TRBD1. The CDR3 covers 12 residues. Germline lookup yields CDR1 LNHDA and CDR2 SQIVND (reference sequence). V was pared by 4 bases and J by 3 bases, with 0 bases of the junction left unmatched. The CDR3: CASSRTGYEQYF. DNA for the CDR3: TGTGCCAGTAGTAGGACAGGCTACGAGCAGTACTTC.

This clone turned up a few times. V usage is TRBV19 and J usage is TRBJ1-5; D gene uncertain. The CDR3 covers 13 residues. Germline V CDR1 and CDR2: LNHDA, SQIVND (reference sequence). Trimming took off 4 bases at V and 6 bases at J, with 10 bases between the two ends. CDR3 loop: CASSTSSFQPQHF. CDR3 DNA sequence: TGTGCCAGTAGTACCTCTAGCTTTCAGCCCCAGCATTTT.